This T cell receptor beta chain emerged from a study of identical twins. Findings and limits, study-wide: Analyses of zero insertions could, in part, be confounded by invariant MAIT and iNKT cells.

Among all donors, each was a healthy Caucasian. TCRdb fed the 5' RACE reads into MiXCR, producing one record per CDR3 protein. The sample has 500,000 or so distinct CDR3 sequences, 14% seen once. V lost 4 bases to trimming and J lost 7 bases, with 17 bases between them. The germline V gene has CDR1 SGHVS and CDR2 FQNEAQ. The CDR3 is 15 amino acids. This clonotype was detected a few times. Its antigen is undetermined. In addition, the sample was reused for a study of yellow fever vaccine responses in identical twins.

The sample was CD4+ T cells sorted from blood. The chain carries TRBV7-8 and TRBJ2-1; D might be TRBD2 (6 bases). The receptor's source is a woman between 18 and 29 years old in good health. The CDR3 protein is CASSYRGSGRNEQFF. In nucleotides, the CDR3 is TGTGCCAGCAGCTACCGAGGGAGTGGGAGGAATGAGCAGTTCTTC. Drawing the rest from reference TRBV7-8 and TRBJ2-1, the complete variable domain is GAGVSQSPRYKVAKRGQDVALRCDPISGHVSLFWYQQALGQGPEFLTYFQNEAQLDKSGLPSDRFFAERPEGSVSTLKIQRTQQEDSAVYLCASSYRGSGRNEQFFGPGTRLTVL.